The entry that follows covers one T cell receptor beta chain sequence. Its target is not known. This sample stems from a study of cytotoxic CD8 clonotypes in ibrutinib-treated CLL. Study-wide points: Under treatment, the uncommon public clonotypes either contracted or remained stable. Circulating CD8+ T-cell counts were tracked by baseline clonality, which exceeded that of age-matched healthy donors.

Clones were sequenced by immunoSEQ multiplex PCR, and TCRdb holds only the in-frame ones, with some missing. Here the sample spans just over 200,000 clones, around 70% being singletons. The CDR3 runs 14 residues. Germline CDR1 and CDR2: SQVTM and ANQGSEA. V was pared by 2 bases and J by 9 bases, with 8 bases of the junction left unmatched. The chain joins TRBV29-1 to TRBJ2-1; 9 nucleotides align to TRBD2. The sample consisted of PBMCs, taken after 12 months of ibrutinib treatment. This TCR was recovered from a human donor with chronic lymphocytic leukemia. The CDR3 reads CSVELAGGRREQFF. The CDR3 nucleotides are TGCAGCGTTGAACTGGCGGGAGGGAGGCGTGAGCAGTTCTTC.